This T cell receptor beta chain came from a study of T cell clusters in autoimmune cytopenias. Overall study results and limits: Physiological T cell clusters of healthy donors were apparently absent in primary autoimmune cytopenia patients.

This clonotype is identified as medium-sized from frequency. Its matching antigen is unknown. Multiplex touch-down PCR amplified TRB using TRB-A and TRB-B pools in one tube. From the multiplex PCR reads, TCRdb lists one entry per CDR3 protein and no DNA. The listing records 1,300 to 1,500 distinct CDR3 sequences. TRB amplification used approximately 250 ng of peripheral blood genomic DNA. Germline lookup yields CDR1 KGHSH and CDR2 LQKENI. The CDR3 sequence is 16 residues long. These same records also appear under a second study, on T cell repertoires in aging, cancer and after chemotherapy. That source reports: Six age groups, ranging from 30 or younger to 70 or older, included the donors.

This chain joins TRBV18 and TRBJ2-1; TCRdb calls TRBD2, which cannot be checked without DNA. Sequencing input: peripheral blood. This sequence was found in a human donor with chronic lymphocytic leukemia. The CDR3: CASSSRLAGSYNEQFF.